Presented here are 7 T cell receptor beta chains from one specimen sequenced in a study of cytomegalovirus exposure and HLA in healthy donors. The primer mix had 60 Vbeta and 13 Jbeta primers. Sequenced by immunoSEQ multiplex PCR; TCRdb stores in-frame clones only, minus some. The table for this sample gives about 41,000 clones. Sequenced material: PBMCs. The source of these receptors is a man aged 30-40 years in good health and CMV-seronegative.

The chain has TRBV6-5 and TRBJ2-2, with a possible D match to TRBD2 (5 bases). Trimming left V 3 bases short and J 7 bases short, with 15 bases between. Germline V lookup: CDR1 MNHEY, CDR2 SVGAGI. The CDR3 spans 15 residues. This CDR3 reads CASSYTVAFGGELFF. The CDR3 DNA follows: TGTGCCAGCAGTTATACGGTAGCGTTTGGCGGGGAGCTGTTTTTT.

The chain uses TRBV6-5 and TRBJ1-6; D remains ambiguous. V lost 6 bases and J lost 8, with 17 bases in between. Germline values: CDR1 MNHEY, CDR2 SVGAGI. The CDR3 extends over 15 amino acids. CDR3 DNA sequence: TGTGCCAGCAGCTACGACACTGGCTCCCATTCACCCCTCCACTTT. Residues: CASSYDTGSHSPLHF.

The chain couples TRBV2 to TRBJ2-5, with TRBD1 matching 7 bases. The CDR3 is made up of 12 amino acids. Trimming at V came to 5 bases and at J to 5 bases, leaving 2 bases not matched to a gene. Germline V gene lookup returns CDR1 SNHLY and CDR2 FYNNEI. CDR3 in amino acids: CASSFRGETQYF. For the CDR3, the DNA is TGTGCCAGCAGTTTCAGGGGGGAGACCCAGTACTTC. Combining the CDR3 with reference TRBV2 and TRBJ2-5 gives the whole variable domain EPEVTQTPSHQVTQMGQEVILRCVPISNHLYFYWYRQILGQKVEFLVSFYNNEISEKSEIFDDQFSVERPDGSNFTLKIRSTKLEDSAMYFCASSFRGETQYFGPGTRLLVL.

DNA for the CDR3: TGTGCCTGGAGTACTTACTACGAGCAGTACTTC. This sequence encodes CAWSTYYEQYF. The chain combines TRBV30 with TRBJ2-7; D gene unclear. Germline V gives CDR1 GTSNPN, CDR2 SVGIG (reference sequence). V was clipped by 2 bases and J by 3 bases, with 5 bases between them. The CDR3 is made up of 11 amino acids.

The V gene is TRBV9, the J gene TRBJ2-1, with TRBD1 matching over 7 bases. Germline V gene data show CDR1 as SGDLS and CDR2 as YYNGEE. The CDR3 has 12 residues. V lost 4 bases and J lost 8; bases outside the gene matches: 3. The CDR3 nucleotides read TGTGCCAGCAGCAGACAGGGCTATGAGCAGTTCTTC. Translation: CASSRQGYEQFF.

The rearrangement uses TRBV7-2 and TRBJ2-1; maybe TRBD2 (6 bases). Trimming took off 4 bases at V and 9 bases at J, with 22 bases between the two ends. CDR3 length equals 16 residues. The germline gives CDR1 SGHTA, CDR2 FQGNSA. CDR3 amino acids: CASSSGLGGYLGEQFF. CDR3 bases: TGTGCCAGCAGCTCAGGGCTGGGGGGTTATTTAGGTGAGCAGTTCTTC.

The rearrangement links TRBV7-8 to TRBJ2-5, with a tentative D call TRBD1 (5 bases). This CDR3 is 15 amino acids long. The V end lost 5 bases, the J end lost 4 bases, and 17 bases lay between the germline ends. Germline lookup yields CDR1 SGHVS and CDR2 FQNEAQ. CDR3: CASSPPYRGAETQYF. Written as DNA, the CDR3 is TGTGCCAGCAGCCCCCCCTATAGGGGCGCAGAGACCCAGTACTTC.